This T cell receptor beta chain was retrieved from a study of spatial heterogeneity in lung cancer. The CDR3 totals 14 residues. The J segment lost 5 bases and the V segment lost 3 bases, leaving 4 bases of the junction unmatched. CDR1 is DFQATT and CDR2 is SNEGSKA in the germline V gene (reference sequence). Time point in this sample: sample taken at primary tumor resection. In each case, whole RNA from tumor, nontumor lung or frozen PBMC was sequenced unsorted. Every TCR cDNA molecule bore a unique molecular identifier. TCRdb used MiXCR to reprocess the 5' RACE reads, holding one entry per CDR3 protein. Of tens of thousands of distinct CDR3 sequences detected, roughly 13% appear once; the ten largest clones hold 56%.

The chain recombines TRBV20-1 with TRBJ1-6; 7 bases align to TRBD1. The sequence was collected from a male donor with early-stage non-small cell lung cancer. Material: PBMCs, obtained at surgery. As DNA, the CDR3 is TGCAGTGCTAGTAGAGGGACAGATAATTCACCCCTCCACTTT. Amino acid sequence: CSASRGTDNSPLHF.